The rows below give T cell receptor beta chains drawn from one sample of a study of blood T cell repertoires in COVID-19. Sequencing was performed with immunoSEQ multiplex PCR; in TCRdb, only in-frame clones are kept and a portion is missing. The table has around 300,000 clones, about 90% seen once; the top ten hold 5%. The sample was PBMCs or T cells enriched from blood (not recorded which). Receptors originate from a man in his thirties or forties who had recovered from COVID-19. CDR3s include the opening cysteine and the closing phenylalanine or tryptophan. The D gene is left open where the match is weak. Clone sizes are given selectively: once, few, many, or a class where the clone is expanded.

clone size: NA; D gene: TRBD1; V gene: TRBV2; J gene: TRBJ2-1; CDR3 protein: CASSEARTGGVLDEQFF; CDR3 DNA: TGTGCCAGCAGTGAAGCTCGGACAGGGGGGGTTTTAGATGAGCAGTTCTTC
clone size: NA; D gene: NA; V gene: TRBV5-6; J gene: TRBJ2-3; CDR3 protein: CASSQTENTDTQYF; CDR3 DNA: TGTGCCAGCAGCCAAACAGAGAACACAGATACGCAGTATTTT
clone size: NA; D gene: NA; V gene: TRBV2; J gene: TRBJ2-2; CDR3 protein: CASSVDYSNTGELFF; CDR3 DNA: TGTGCCAGCAGTGTGGACTACTCGAACACCGGGGAGCTGTTTTTT
clone size: NA; D gene: TRBD1; V gene: TRBV19; J gene: TRBJ2-4; CDR3 protein: CASSPRTGRAKNIQYF; CDR3 DNA: TGTGCCAGTAGTCCCCGGACAGGTCGAGCCAAAAACATTCAGTACTTC
clone size: once; D gene: TRBD1; V gene: TRBV6-5; J gene: TRBJ2-7; CDR3 protein: CASSYSDRGLYEQYF; CDR3 DNA: TGTGCCAGCAGTTACTCGGACAGGGGGCTGTACGAGCAGTACTTC
clone size: NA; D gene: TRBD1; V gene: TRBV6-5; J gene: TRBJ1-3; CDR3 protein: CASSYKGTGTNTIYF; CDR3 DNA: TGTGCCAGCAGTTACAAGGGGACAGGGACGAACACCATATATTTT
clone size: NA; D gene: TRBD1; V gene: TRBV10-3; J gene: TRBJ1-1; CDR3 protein: CAISATGGEPTEAFF; CDR3 DNA: TGTGCCATCAGTGCAACAGGGGGCGAACCCACTGAAGCTTTCTTT
clone size: once; D gene: NA; V gene: TRBV9; J gene: TRBJ2-2; CDR3 protein: CASSVNPAADTGELFF; CDR3 DNA: TGTGCCAGCAGCGTAAACCCAGCGGCAGACACCGGGGAGCTGTTTTTT
clone size: NA; D gene: TRBD1; V gene: TRBV5-1; J gene: TRBJ2-5; CDR3 protein: CASSHGQAGETQYF; CDR3 DNA: TGCGCCAGCAGCCATGGACAGGCGGGAGAGACCCAGTACTTC
clone size: few; D gene: TRBD2; V gene: TRBV5-1; J gene: TRBJ2-1; CDR3 protein: CASSAQTSGGYNEQFF; CDR3 DNA: TGCGCCAGCAGCGCGCAGACTAGCGGGGGGTACAATGAGCAGTTCTTC
clone size: NA; D gene: NA; V gene: TRBV25-1; J gene: TRBJ2-7; CDR3 protein: CASSESWSYEQYF; CDR3 DNA: TGTGCCAGCAGTGAATCGTGGAGCTACGAGCAGTACTTC
clone size: NA; D gene: TRBD1; V gene: TRBV5-1; J gene: TRBJ2-3; CDR3 protein: CASSLGTGGAGSTDTQYF; CDR3 DNA: TGCGCCAGCAGCTTAGGGACAGGGGGCGCCGGTAGCACAGATACGCAGTATTTT
clone size: NA; D gene: NA; V gene: TRBV28; J gene: TRBJ2-2; CDR3 protein: CASSLSGWKSGELFF; CDR3 DNA: TGTGCCAGCAGTTTGAGCGGCTGGAAGTCCGGGGAGCTGTTTTTT
clone size: NA; D gene: TRBD2; V gene: TRBV9; J gene: TRBJ2-7; CDR3 protein: CASSVAGAGVYEQYF; CDR3 DNA: TGTGCCAGCAGCGTAGCTGGAGCGGGGGTATACGAGCAGTACTTC
clone size: NA; D gene: NA; V gene: TRBV3-1/TRBV3-2; J gene: TRBJ1-3; CDR3 protein: CASSQGTAVNTIYF; CDR3 DNA: TGTGCCAGCAGCCAAGGGACAGCGGTAAACACCATATATTTT
clone size: NA; D gene: NA; V gene: TRBV28; J gene: TRBJ1-1; CDR3 protein: CASSLGGATEAFF; CDR3 DNA: TGTGCCAGCAGTTTAGGGGGGGCCACTGAAGCTTTCTTT
clone size: NA; D gene: NA; V gene: TRBV28; J gene: TRBJ1-2; CDR3 protein: CASKGDGGYTF; CDR3 DNA: TGTGCCAGCAAGGGGGACGGGGGCTACACCTTC
clone size: NA; D gene: NA; V gene: TRBV19; J gene: TRBJ2-5; CDR3 protein: CASSIAGWETQYF; CDR3 DNA: TGTGCCAGTAGTATTGCGGGGTGGGAGACCCAGTACTTC
clone size: NA; D gene: TRBD1; V gene: TRBV5-4; J gene: TRBJ1-6; CDR3 protein: CASSLGRGHSPLHF; CDR3 DNA: TGTGCCAGCAGCTTGGGCAGGGGGCATTCACCCCTCCACTTT
clone size: NA; D gene: TRBD1; V gene: TRBV18; J gene: TRBJ2-7; CDR3 protein: CASSPPAGGDEQYF; CDR3 DNA: TGTGCCAGCTCACCACCCGCAGGGGGAGACGAGCAGTACTTC
clone size: NA; D gene: TRBD2; V gene: TRBV10-2; J gene: TRBJ2-1; CDR3 protein: CASGSSGGVYNEQFF; CDR3 DNA: TGCGCCAGCGGATCTAGCGGGGGGGTTTACAATGAGCAGTTCTTC
clone size: NA; D gene: TRBD2; V gene: TRBV6-5; J gene: TRBJ2-3; CDR3 protein: CASNAGGSTDTQYF; CDR3 DNA: TGTGCCAGCAACGCGGGGGGTAGCACAGATACGCAGTATTTT
clone size: NA; D gene: NA; V gene: TRBV7-8; J gene: TRBJ1-5; CDR3 protein: CASSLAGGFSNQPQHF; CDR3 DNA: TGTGCCAGCAGCTTAGCTGGCGGGTTTAGCAATCAGCCCCAGCATTTT
clone size: NA; D gene: TRBD1; V gene: TRBV12-3/TRBV12-4; J gene: TRBJ2-7; CDR3 protein: CASSFGQGGEQYF; CDR3 DNA: TGTGCCAGCAGTTTCGGACAGGGTGGCGAGCAGTACTTC
clone size: NA; D gene: NA; V gene: TRBV10-3; J gene: TRBJ2-1; CDR3 protein: CASEDSYNEQFF; CDR3 DNA: TGTGCCTCGGAGGACAGTTACAATGAGCAGTTCTTC
clone size: NA; D gene: TRBD1; V gene: TRBV28; J gene: TRBJ1-2; CDR3 protein: CASSLGGQGWGYGYTF; CDR3 DNA: TGTGCCAGCAGTTTAGGGGGACAGGGTTGGGGCTATGGCTACACCTTC
clone size: NA; D gene: TRBD2; V gene: TRBV5-6; J gene: TRBJ2-3; CDR3 protein: CASRAGGTDTQYF; CDR3 DNA: TGTGCCAGCAGAGCGGGGGGCACAGATACGCAGTATTTT
clone size: NA; D gene: NA; V gene: TRBV5-1; J gene: TRBJ2-5; CDR3 protein: CASSFTSKAVYQETQYF; CDR3 DNA: TGCGCCAGCAGCTTCACTTCTAAAGCGGTATACCAAGAGACCCAGTACTTC
clone size: NA; D gene: TRBD1; V gene: TRBV19; J gene: TRBJ2-7; CDR3 protein: CALWDRALRKCYEQYF; CDR3 DNA: TGTGCCCTTTGGGACAGGGCCCTCCGAAAGTGCTACGAGCAGTACTTC
clone size: NA; D gene: TRBD2; V gene: TRBV7-8; J gene: TRBJ2-7; CDR3 protein: CASSLHGGAYEQYF; CDR3 DNA: TGTGCCAGCAGCCTACATGGGGGGGCCTACGAGCAGTACTTC
clone size: NA; D gene: NA; V gene: TRBV5-8; J gene: TRBJ1-1; CDR3 protein: CASKLGWTEAFF; CDR3 DNA: TGTGCCAGCAAACTTGGTTGGACTGAAGCTTTCTTT
clone size: NA; D gene: NA; V gene: TRBV4-1; J gene: TRBJ1-2; CDR3 protein: CASSQGGRTNYGYTF; CDR3 DNA: TGCGCCAGCAGCCAAGGGGGCAGGACAAACTATGGCTACACCTTC
clone size: NA; D gene: NA; V gene: TRBV20-1; J gene: TRBJ2-7; CDR3 protein: CSASSSPESEQYF; CDR3 DNA: TGCAGTGCTAGTAGCTCCCCTGAGTCCGAGCAGTACTTC
clone size: NA; D gene: NA; V gene: TRBV7-8; J gene: TRBJ2-1; CDR3 protein: CASSLGGSYNEQFF; CDR3 DNA: TGTGCCAGCAGCTTAGGCGGTTCCTACAATGAGCAGTTCTTC
clone size: NA; D gene: NA; V gene: TRBV5-8; J gene: TRBJ2-7; CDR3 protein: CASTGTDYYEQYF; CDR3 DNA: TGTGCCAGCACTGGGACGGACTACTACGAGCAGTACTTC
clone size: NA; D gene: NA; V gene: TRBV28; J gene: TRBJ2-7; CDR3 protein: CASSLSQQALIDEQYF; CDR3 DNA: TGTGCCAGCAGTTTAAGCCAGCAGGCCCTCATCGACGAGCAGTACTTC
clone size: NA; D gene: TRBD1; V gene: TRBV11-2; J gene: TRBJ2-5; CDR3 protein: CASSFGTGFQETQYF; CDR3 DNA: TGTGCCAGCAGCTTTGGGACAGGCTTCCAAGAGACCCAGTACTTC
clone size: NA; D gene: TRBD2; V gene: TRBV10-3; J gene: TRBJ2-1; CDR3 protein: CAISLKTSGSSEQFF; CDR3 DNA: TGTGCCATCAGCTTAAAGACTAGCGGGAGCAGTGAGCAGTTCTTC
clone size: NA; D gene: NA; V gene: TRBV6-6; J gene: TRBJ1-4; CDR3 protein: CASSPTAATNEKLFF; CDR3 DNA: TGTGCCAGCAGCCCAACAGCCGCAACTAATGAAAAACTGTTTTTT
clone size: NA; D gene: TRBD1; V gene: TRBV6-4; J gene: TRBJ1-5; CDR3 protein: CASRPPDRGISQPQHF; CDR3 DNA: TGTGCCAGCAGACCACCGGACAGGGGTATCAGTCAGCCCCAGCATTTT
clone size: NA; D gene: NA; V gene: TRBV6-5; J gene: TRBJ2-7; CDR3 protein: CASSYDSRSPNYEQYF; CDR3 DNA: TGTGCCAGCAGTTACGATAGCCGTTCCCCAAACTACGAGCAGTACTTC
clone size: once; D gene: TRBD2; V gene: TRBV10-3; J gene: TRBJ2-3; CDR3 protein: CAISDPGTSAGTDTQYF; CDR3 DNA: TGTGCCATCAGTGACCCCGGGACTAGCGCCGGGACAGATACGCAGTATTTT
clone size: NA; D gene: TRBD2; V gene: TRBV3-1/TRBV3-2; J gene: TRBJ2-1; CDR3 protein: CASSLRPGLAGGRAYNEQFF; CDR3 DNA: TGTGCCAGCAGCCTCAGGCCGGGACTAGCGGGGGGGCGGGCCTACAATGAGCAGTTCTTC
clone size: NA; D gene: TRBD1; V gene: TRBV30; J gene: TRBJ1-2; CDR3 protein: CAWSLGTGESYGYTF; CDR3 DNA: TGTGCCTGGAGTCTTGGGACAGGGGAGTCCTACGGCTACACCTTC
clone size: NA; D gene: NA; V gene: TRBV30; J gene: TRBJ2-2; CDR3 protein: CAWSWGVGTGELFF; CDR3 DNA: TGTGCCTGGAGTTGGGGGGTTGGGACCGGGGAGCTGTTTTTT
clone size: NA; D gene: NA; V gene: TRBV28; J gene: TRBJ1-5; CDR3 protein: CASRLRGYSNQPQHF; CDR3 DNA: TGTGCCAGCAGACTCAGGGGCTATAGCAATCAGCCCCAGCATTTT
clone size: once; D gene: TRBD1; V gene: TRBV24-1; J gene: TRBJ1-2; CDR3 protein: CATSGGTGGGYTF; CDR3 DNA: TGTGCCACCAGTGGGGGGACAGGCGGTGGCTACACCTTC
clone size: NA; D gene: TRBD1; V gene: TRBV6-5; J gene: TRBJ2-7; CDR3 protein: CASRAPPGTGYEQYF; CDR3 DNA: TGTGCCAGCAGAGCCCCCCCTGGGACAGGGTACGAGCAGTACTTC
clone size: NA; D gene: TRBD1; V gene: TRBV2; J gene: TRBJ1-4; CDR3 protein: CASSDGQGAIDEKLFF; CDR3 DNA: TGTGCCAGCAGTGACGGACAGGGGGCAATCGATGAAAAACTGTTTTTT
clone size: NA; D gene: NA; V gene: TRBV21-1; J gene: TRBJ1-4; CDR3 protein: CASSRGEKLFF; CDR3 DNA: TGTGCCAGCAGCAGAGGTGAAAAACTGTTTTTT
clone size: NA; D gene: TRBD1; V gene: TRBV5-1; J gene: TRBJ1-1; CDR3 protein: CASSLDGRGLSEAFF; CDR3 DNA: TGCGCCAGCAGCTTGGACGGCAGGGGGCTTTCTGAAGCTTTCTTT
clone size: NA; D gene: NA; V gene: TRBV5-1; J gene: TRBJ2-5; CDR3 protein: CASSLNRVIMSETQYF; CDR3 DNA: TGCGCCAGCAGCTTGAACAGGGTTATCATGTCAGAGACCCAGTACTTC
clone size: NA; D gene: NA; V gene: TRBV5-6; J gene: TRBJ1-2; CDR3 protein: CASSLMGGGAYYGYTF; CDR3 DNA: TGTGCCAGCAGCTTGATGGGCGGGGGCGCGTACTATGGCTACACCTTC
clone size: NA; D gene: NA; V gene: TRBV5-4; J gene: TRBJ2-6; CDR3 protein: CASTQSGSGANVLTF; CDR3 DNA: TGTGCCAGCACCCAAAGCGGCTCTGGGGCCAACGTCCTGACTTTC
clone size: NA; D gene: TRBD1; V gene: TRBV28; J gene: TRBJ1-1; CDR3 protein: CASSLGGRGYGTEAFF; CDR3 DNA: TGTGCCAGCAGTTTAGGGGGCAGGGGGTACGGGACTGAAGCTTTCTTT
clone size: NA; D gene: TRBD1; V gene: TRBV6-6; J gene: TRBJ2-7; CDR3 protein: CASSLYDRDPGYF; CDR3 DNA: TGTGCCAGCAGTTTATATGACAGGGATCCGGGGTACTTC